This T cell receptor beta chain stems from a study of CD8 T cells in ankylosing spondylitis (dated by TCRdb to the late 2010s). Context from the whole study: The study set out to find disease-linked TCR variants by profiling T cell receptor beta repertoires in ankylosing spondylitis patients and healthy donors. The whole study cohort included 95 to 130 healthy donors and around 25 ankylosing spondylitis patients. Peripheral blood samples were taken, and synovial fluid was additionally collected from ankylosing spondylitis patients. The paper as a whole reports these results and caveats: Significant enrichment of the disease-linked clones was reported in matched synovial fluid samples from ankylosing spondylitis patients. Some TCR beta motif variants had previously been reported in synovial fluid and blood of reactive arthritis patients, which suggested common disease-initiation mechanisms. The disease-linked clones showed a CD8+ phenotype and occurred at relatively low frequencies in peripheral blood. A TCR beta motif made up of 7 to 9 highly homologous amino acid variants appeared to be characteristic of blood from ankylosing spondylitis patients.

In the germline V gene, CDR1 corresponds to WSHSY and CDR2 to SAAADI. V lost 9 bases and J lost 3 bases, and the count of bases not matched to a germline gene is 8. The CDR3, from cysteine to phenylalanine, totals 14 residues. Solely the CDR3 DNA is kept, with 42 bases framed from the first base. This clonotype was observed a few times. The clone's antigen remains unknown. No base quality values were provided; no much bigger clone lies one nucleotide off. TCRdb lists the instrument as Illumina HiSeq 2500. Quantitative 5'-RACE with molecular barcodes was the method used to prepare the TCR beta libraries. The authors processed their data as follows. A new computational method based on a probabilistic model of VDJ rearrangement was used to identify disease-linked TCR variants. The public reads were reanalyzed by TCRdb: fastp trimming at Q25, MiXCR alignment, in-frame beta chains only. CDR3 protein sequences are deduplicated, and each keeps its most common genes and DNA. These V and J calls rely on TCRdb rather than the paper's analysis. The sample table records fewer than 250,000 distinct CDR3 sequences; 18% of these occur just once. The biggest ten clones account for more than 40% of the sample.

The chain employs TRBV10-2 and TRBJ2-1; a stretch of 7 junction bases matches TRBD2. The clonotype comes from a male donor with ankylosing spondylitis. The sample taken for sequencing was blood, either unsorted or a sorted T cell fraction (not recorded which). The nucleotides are TGCGCCAGTACCCGGGGGGAGCTCTACAATGAGCAGTTCTTC. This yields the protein CASTRGELYNEQFF.